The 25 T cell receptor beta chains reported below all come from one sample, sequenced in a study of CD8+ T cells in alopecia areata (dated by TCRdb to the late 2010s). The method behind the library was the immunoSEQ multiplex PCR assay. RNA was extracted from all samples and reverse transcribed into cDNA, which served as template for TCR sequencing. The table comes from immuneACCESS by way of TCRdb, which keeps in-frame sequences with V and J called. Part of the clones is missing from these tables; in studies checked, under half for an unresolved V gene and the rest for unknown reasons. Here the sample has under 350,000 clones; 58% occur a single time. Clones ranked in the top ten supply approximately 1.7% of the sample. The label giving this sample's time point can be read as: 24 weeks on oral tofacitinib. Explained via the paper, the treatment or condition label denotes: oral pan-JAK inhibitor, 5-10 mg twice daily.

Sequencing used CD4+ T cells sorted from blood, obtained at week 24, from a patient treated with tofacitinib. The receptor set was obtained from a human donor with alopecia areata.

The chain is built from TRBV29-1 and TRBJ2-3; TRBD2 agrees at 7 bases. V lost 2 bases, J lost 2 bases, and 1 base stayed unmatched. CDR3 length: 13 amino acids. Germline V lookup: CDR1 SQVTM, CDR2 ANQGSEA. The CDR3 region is CSVERGVTDTQYF. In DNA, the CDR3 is TGCAGCGTTGAACGGGGGGTCACAGATACGCAGTATTTT.

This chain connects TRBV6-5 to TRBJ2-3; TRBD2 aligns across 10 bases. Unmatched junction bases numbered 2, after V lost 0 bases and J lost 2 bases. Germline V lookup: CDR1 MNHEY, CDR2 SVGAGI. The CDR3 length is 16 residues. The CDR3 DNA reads TGTGCCAGCAGTTACTCAGCGGGAGGGAACACAGATACGCAGTATTTT. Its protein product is CASSYSAGGNTDTQYF.

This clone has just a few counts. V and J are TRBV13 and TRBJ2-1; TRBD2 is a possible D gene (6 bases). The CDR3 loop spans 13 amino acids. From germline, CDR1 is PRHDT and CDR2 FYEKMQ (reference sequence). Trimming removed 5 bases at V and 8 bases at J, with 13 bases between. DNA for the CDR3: TGTGCCAGCAGCCCCAGGAGGGGCTATGAGCAGTTCTTC. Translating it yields CASSPRRGYEQFF.

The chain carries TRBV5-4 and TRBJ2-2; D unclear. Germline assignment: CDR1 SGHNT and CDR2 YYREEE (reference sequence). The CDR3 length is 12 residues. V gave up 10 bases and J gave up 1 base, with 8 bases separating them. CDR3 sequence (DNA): TGTGCCTTGTCAGTGAACACCGGGGAGCTGTTTTTT. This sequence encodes CALSVNTGELFF.

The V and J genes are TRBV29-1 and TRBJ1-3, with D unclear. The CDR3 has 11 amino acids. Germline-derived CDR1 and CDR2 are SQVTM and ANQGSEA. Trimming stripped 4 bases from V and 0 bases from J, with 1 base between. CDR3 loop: CSVASGNTIYF. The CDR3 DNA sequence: TGCAGCGTTGCCTCTGGAAACACCATATATTTT.

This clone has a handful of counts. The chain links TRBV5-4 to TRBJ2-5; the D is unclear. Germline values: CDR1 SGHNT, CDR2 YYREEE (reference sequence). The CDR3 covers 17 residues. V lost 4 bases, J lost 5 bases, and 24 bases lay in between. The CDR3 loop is CASSQDPPGELGETQYF. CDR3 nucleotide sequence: TGTGCCAGCAGCCAAGACCCCCCGGGCGAACTTGGGGAGACCCAGTACTTC.

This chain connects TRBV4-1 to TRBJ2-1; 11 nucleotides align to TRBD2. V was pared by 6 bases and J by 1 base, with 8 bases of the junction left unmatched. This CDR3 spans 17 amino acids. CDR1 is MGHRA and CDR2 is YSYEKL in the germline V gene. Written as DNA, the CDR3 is TGCGCCAGCAGTAAAACTAGCGGGGGCCTATCCTACAATGAGCAGTTCTTC. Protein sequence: CASSKTSGGLSYNEQFF.

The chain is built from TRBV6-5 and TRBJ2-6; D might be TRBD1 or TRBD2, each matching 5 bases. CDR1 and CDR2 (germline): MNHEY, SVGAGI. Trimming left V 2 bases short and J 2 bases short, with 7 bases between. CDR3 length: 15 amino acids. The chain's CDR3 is CASSYLGAGANVLTF. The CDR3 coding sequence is TGTGCCAGCAGTTACCTGGGGGCTGGGGCCAACGTCCTGACTTTC.

The CDR3 DNA is TGTGCCACCACCTCCACGGACGTTAACTATGGCTACACCTTC. Amino acid sequence: CATTSTDVNYGYTF. The rearrangement joins TRBV15 to TRBJ1-2; D is undetermined. The V and J ends lost 7 bases and 1 base respectively, with 13 bases between them. CDR1 LNHNV and CDR2 YYDKDF come from the germline V gene (reference sequence). The CDR3 is 14 amino acids.

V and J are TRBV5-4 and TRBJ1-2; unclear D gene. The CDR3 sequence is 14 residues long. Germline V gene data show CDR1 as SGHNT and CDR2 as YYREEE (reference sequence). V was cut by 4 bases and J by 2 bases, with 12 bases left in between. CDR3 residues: CASSQALGNYGYTF. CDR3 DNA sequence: TGTGCCAGCAGCCAAGCCCTCGGGAACTATGGCTACACCTTC.

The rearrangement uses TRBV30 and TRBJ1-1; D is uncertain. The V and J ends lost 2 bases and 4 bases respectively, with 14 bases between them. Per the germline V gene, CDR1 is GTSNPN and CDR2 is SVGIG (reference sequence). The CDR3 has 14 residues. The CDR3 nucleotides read TGTGCCTGGAGTCCGGGAACTATGGGCACTGAAGCTTTCTTT. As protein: CAWSPGTMGTEAFF.

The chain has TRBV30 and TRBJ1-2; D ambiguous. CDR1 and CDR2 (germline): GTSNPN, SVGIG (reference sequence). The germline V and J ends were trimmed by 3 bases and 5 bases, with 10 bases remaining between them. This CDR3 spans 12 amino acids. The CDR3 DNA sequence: TGTGCCTGGAGGAAACTAATTTATGGCTACACCTTC. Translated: CAWRKLIYGYTF.

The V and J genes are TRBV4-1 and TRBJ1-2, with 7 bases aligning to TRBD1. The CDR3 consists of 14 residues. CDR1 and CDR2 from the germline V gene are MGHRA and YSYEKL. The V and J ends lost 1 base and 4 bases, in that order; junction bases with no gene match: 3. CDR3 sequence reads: CASSQGQGVYGYTF. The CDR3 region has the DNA TGCGCCAGCAGCCAAGGACAGGGAGTCTATGGCTACACCTTC.

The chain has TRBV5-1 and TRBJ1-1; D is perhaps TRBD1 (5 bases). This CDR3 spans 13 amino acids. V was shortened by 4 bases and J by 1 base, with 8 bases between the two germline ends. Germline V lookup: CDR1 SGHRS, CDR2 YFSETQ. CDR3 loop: CASSGTANTEAFF. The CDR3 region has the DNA TGCGCCAGCAGCGGGACGGCGAACACTGAAGCTTTCTTT.

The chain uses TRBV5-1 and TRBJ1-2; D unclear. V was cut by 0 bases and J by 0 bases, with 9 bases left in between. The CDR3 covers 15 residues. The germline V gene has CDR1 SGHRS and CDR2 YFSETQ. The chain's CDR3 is CASSLDGKPNYGYTF. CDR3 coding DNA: TGCGCCAGCAGCTTGGACGGCAAGCCTAACTATGGCTACACCTTC.

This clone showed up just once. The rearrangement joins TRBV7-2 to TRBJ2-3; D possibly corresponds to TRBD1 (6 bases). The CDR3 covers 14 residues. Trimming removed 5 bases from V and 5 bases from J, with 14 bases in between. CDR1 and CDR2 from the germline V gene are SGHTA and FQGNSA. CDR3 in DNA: TGTGCCAGCAGCCCCACAGGGTCCGGAGATACGCAGTATTTT. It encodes CASSPTGSGDTQYF.

The CDR3 reads CASSEGTFPNSPLHF. The CDR3 DNA follows: TGTGCCAGCAGTGAAGGGACTTTCCCAAATTCACCCCTCCACTTT. The rearrangement joins TRBV2 to TRBJ1-6; D is undetermined. Germline CDR1 is SNHLY and CDR2 is FYNNEI. V lost 1 base and J 7 bases, leaving 11 bases between the germline ends. The CDR3 extends over 15 amino acids.

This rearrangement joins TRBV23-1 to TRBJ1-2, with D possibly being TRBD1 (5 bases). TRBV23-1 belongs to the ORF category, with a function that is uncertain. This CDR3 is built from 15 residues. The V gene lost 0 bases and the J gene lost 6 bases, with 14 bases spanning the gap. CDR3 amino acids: CASSQSFQGGNGYTF. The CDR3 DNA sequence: TGCGCCAGCAGTCAATCATTCCAGGGCGGGAATGGCTACACCTTC.

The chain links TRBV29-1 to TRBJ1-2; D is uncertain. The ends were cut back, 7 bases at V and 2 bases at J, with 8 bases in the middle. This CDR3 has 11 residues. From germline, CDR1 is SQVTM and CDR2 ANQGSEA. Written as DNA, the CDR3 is TGCAGCGCTTCGTGGAACTATGGCTACACCTTC. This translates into CSASWNYGYTF.

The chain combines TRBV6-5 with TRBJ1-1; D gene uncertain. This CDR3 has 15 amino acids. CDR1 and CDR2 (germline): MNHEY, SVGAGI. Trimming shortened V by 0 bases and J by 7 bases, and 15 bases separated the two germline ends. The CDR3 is CASSYSAGGIGEAFF. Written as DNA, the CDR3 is TGTGCCAGCAGTTACTCGGCAGGAGGAATAGGTGAAGCTTTCTTT.

The CDR3 loop reads CASSSGANVLTF. CDR3 DNA: TGTGCCAGCAGCTCCGGGGCCAACGTCCTGACTTTC. The rearrangement uses TRBV7-3 and TRBJ2-6; no definite D call. Germline-derived CDR1 and CDR2 are SGHTA and FQGTGA. Trimming left V 4 bases short and J 4 bases short, with 2 bases between. The CDR3 totals 12 residues.

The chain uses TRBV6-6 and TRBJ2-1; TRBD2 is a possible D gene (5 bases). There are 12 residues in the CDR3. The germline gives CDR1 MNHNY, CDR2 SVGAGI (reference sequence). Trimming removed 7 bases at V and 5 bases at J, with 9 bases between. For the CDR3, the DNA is TGTGCCAGCACCCCCGGGGACAATGAGCAGTTCTTC. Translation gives CASTPGDNEQFF.

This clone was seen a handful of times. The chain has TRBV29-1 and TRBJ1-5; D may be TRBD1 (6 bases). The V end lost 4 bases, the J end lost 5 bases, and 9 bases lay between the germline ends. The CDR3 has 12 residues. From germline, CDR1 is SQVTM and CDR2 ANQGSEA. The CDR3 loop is CSVGDNDQPQHF. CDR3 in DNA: TGCAGCGTTGGGGACAATGATCAGCCCCAGCATTTT. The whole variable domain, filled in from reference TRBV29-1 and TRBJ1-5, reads SAVISQKPSRDICQRGTSLTIQCQVDSQVTMMFWYRQQPGQSLTLIATANQGSEATYESGFVIDKFPISRPNLTFSTLTVSNMSPEDSSIYLCSVGDNDQPQHFGDGTRLSIL.

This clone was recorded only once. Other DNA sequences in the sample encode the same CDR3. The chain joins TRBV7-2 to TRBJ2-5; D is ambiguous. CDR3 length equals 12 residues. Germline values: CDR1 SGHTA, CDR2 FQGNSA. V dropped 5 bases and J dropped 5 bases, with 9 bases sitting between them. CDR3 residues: CASSLLGETQYF. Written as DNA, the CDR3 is TGTGCCAGCAGCCTCCTAGGGGAGACCCAGTACTTC.

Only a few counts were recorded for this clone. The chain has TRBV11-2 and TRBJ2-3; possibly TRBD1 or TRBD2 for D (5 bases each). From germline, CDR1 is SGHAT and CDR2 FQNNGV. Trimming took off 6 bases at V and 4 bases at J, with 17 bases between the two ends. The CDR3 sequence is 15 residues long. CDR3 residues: CASRSVRGRADTQYF. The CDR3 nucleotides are TGTGCCAGCAGGTCCGTGAGGGGCCGGGCAGATACGCAGTATTTT.